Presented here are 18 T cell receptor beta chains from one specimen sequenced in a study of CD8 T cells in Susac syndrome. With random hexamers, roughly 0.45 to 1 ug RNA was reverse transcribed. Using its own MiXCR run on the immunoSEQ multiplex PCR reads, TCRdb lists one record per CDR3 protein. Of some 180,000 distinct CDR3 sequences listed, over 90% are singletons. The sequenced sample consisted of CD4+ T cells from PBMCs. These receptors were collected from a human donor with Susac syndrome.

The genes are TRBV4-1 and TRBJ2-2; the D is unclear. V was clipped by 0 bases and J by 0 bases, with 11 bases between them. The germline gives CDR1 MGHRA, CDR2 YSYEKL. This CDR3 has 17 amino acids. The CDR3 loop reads CASSQDPASPNTGELFF. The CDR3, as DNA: TGCGCCAGCAGCCAAGATCCCGCTAGTCCGAACACCGGGGAGCTGTTTTTT.

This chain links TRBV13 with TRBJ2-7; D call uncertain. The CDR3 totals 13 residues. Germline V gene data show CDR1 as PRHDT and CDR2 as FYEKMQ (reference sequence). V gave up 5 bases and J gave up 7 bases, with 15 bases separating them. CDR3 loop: CASSPPLHPEQYF. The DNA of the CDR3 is TGTGCCAGCAGCCCTCCCCTCCACCCTGAGCAGTACTTC.

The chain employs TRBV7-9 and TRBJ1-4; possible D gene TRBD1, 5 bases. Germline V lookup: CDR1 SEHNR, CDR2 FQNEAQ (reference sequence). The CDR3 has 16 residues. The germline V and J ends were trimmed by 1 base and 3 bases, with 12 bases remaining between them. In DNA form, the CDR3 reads TGTGCCAGCAGCTTAGGGGCGGGACGGGCTAATGAAAAACTGTTTTTT. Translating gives CASSLGAGRANEKLFF.

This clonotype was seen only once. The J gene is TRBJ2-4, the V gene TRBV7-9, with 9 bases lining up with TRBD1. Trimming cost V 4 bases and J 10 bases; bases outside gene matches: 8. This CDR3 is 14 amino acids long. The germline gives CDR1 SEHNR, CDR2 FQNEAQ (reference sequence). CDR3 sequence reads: CASSSDRGFGIQYF. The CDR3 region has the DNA TGTGCCAGCAGCTCGGACAGGGGCTTCGGAATTCAGTACTTC.

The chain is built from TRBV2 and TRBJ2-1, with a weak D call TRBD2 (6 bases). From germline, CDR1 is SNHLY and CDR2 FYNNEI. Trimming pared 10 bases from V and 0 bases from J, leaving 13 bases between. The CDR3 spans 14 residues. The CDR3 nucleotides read TGTGCCACCCAGTTAGCGGCCTCCTACAATGAGCAGTTCTTC. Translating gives CATQLAASYNEQFF.

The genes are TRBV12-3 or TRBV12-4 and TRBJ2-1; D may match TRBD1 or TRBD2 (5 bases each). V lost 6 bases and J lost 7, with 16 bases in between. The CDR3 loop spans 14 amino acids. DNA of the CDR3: TGTGCCAGCAGCGTCGGGGCCTCGGTGAATGAGCAGTTCTTC. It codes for CASSVGASVNEQFF.

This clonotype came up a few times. Written as DNA, the CDR3 is TGTGCCAGCAGCCAAGATGCCGGCAATCAGCCCCAGCATTTT. Encoded protein: CASSQDAGNQPQHF. The rearrangement joins TRBV3-1 to TRBJ1-5; D remains ambiguous. The CDR3 totals 14 residues. Deletions cut 0 bases from V and 2 bases from J, with 5 bases between. Per germline, CDR1 LGHDT and CDR2 YNNKEL (reference sequence).

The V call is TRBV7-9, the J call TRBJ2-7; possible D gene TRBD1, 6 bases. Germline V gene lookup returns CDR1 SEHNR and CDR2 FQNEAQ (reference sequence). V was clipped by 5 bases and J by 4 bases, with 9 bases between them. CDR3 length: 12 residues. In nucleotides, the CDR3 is TGTGCCAGCAGCACAACAGGGTACGAGCAGTACTTC. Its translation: CASSTTGYEQYF.

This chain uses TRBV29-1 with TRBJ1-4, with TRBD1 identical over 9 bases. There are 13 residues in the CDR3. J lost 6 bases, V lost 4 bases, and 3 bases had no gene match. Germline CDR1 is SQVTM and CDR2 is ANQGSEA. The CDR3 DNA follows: TGCAGCGTTGCTACAGGGGGCGATGAAAAACTGTTTTTT. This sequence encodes CSVATGGDEKLFF.

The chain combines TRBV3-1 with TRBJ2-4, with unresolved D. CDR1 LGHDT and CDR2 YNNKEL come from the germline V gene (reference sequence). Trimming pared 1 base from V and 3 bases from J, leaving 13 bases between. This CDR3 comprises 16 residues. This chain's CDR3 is CASSQGAAGGKNIQYF. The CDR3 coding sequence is TGTGCCAGCAGCCAAGGGGCAGCAGGCGGCAAAAACATTCAGTACTTC.

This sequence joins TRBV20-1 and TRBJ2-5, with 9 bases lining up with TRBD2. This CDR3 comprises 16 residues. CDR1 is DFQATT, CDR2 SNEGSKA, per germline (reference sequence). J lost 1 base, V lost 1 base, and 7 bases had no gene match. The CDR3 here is CSARGASGGFQETQYF. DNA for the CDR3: TGCAGTGCTAGAGGCGCGAGCGGGGGGTTCCAAGAGACCCAGTACTTC.

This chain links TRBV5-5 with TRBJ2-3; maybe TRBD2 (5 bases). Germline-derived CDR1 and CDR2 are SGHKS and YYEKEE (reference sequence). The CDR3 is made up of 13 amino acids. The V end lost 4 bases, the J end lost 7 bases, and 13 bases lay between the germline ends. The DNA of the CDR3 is TGTGCCAGCAGCACCCATGGGGAGTATACGCAGTATTTT. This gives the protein CASSTHGEYTQYF.

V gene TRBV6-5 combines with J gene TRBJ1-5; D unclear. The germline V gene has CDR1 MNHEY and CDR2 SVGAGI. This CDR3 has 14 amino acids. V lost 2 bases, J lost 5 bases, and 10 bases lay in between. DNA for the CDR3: TGTGCCAGCAGTTACGGGCGGGCGCATCAGCCCCAGCATTTT. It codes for CASSYGRAHQPQHF.

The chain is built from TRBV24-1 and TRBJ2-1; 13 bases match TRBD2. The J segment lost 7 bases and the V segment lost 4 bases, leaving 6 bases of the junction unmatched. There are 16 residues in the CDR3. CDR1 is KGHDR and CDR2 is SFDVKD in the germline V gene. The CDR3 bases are TGTGCCACCAGTGACCTAGGACTAGCGGGAGCAAATGAGCAGTTCTTC. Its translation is CATSDLGLAGANEQFF.

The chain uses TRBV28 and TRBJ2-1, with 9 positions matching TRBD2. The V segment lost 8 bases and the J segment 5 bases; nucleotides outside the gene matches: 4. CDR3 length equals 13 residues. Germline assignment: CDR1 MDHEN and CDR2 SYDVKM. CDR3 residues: CASLAGADNEQFF. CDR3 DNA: TGTGCCAGCTTAGCGGGAGCGGACAATGAGCAGTTCTTC. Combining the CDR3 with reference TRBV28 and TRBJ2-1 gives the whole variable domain DVKVTQSSRYLVKRTGEKVFLECVQDMDHENMFWYRQDPGLGLRLIYFSYDVKMKEKGDIPEGYSVSREKKERFSLILESASTNQTSMYLCASLAGADNEQFFGPGTRLTVL.

In nucleotides, the CDR3 is TGTGCCAGCAGTTTCGACAGGGGCGGTGGGACTGAAGCTTTCTTT. Residues: CASSFDRGGGTEAFF. This chain connects TRBV27 to TRBJ1-1, with TRBD1 matching over 8 bases. The junction had 8 bases not matched to a gene; V was cut back by 3 bases and J by 5 bases. This CDR3 contains 15 residues. Germline loops: CDR1 MNHEY, CDR2 SMNVEV (reference sequence).

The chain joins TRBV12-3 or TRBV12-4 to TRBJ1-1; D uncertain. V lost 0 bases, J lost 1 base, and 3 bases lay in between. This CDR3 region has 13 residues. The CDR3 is CASSLATNTEAFF. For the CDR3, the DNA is TGTGCCAGCAGTTTAGCCACGAACACTGAAGCTTTCTTT.

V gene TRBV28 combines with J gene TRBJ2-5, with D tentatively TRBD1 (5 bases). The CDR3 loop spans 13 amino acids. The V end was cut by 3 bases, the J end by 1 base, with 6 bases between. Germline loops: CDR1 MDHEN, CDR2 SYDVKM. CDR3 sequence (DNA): TGTGCCAGCAGTTTCGACAGCCAAGAGACCCAGTACTTC. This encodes CASSFDSQETQYF.